These 13 T cell receptor beta chains share one sample of origin, sequenced in a study of OX40 agonist ivuxolimab in advanced cancers. Produced via immunoSEQ multiplex PCR; TCRdb's table is partial and in-frame only. The data hold around 60,000 clones, with roughly 84% observed a single time. The sequences come from CD4+ or CD8+ T cells sorted from blood, collected in a trial of the OX40 agonist ivuxolimab. The receptors originated from an adult with an advanced solid tumor such as melanoma, head and neck, liver or kidney cancer.

The chain couples TRBV29-1 to TRBJ1-2; D may be TRBD1 (5 bases). Germline V gene sequence: CDR1 SQVTM, CDR2 ANQGSEA. V lost 4 bases and J 4 bases, leaving 10 bases between the germline ends. The CDR3 is 12 amino acids. CDR3 residues: CSVVLGGYGYTF. CDR3 DNA: TGCAGCGTTGTGTTGGGGGGCTATGGCTACACCTTC.

This clone has a single count. The V and J genes are TRBV19 and TRBJ1-4, with 8 bases lining up with TRBD1. From germline, CDR1 is LNHDA and CDR2 SQIVND (reference sequence). The CDR3 loop spans 15 amino acids. The V gene end was trimmed by 1 base and the J gene end by 7 bases; junction bases not matched to a gene: 5. CDR3 in amino acids: CASSIAGQGREKLFF. The CDR3 DNA follows: TGTGCCAGTAGTATAGCCGGACAGGGCCGTGAAAAACTGTTTTTT.

The chain uses TRBV28 and TRBJ1-2, with TRBD1 matching over 10 bases. Losses at the gene ends were 6 bases for V and 2 bases for J; bases not matched to a gene: 9. Germline V gene data show CDR1 as MDHEN and CDR2 as SYDVKM. The length of the CDR3 is 16 residues. CDR3 residues: CASSLRDRGPNYGYTF. The CDR3 DNA sequence: TGTGCCAGCAGCCTCCGGGACAGGGGCCCAAACTATGGCTACACCTTC.

The chain combines TRBV29-1 with TRBJ2-3; 14 positions agree with TRBD2. CDR3 size: 14 residues. Looked up from germline, CDR1 is SQVTM and CDR2 is ANQGSEA. The V and J ends lost 6 bases and 5 bases, in that order; junction bases with no gene match: 4. CDR3 in amino acids: CSVGTSGRQDTQYF. The CDR3 DNA sequence: TGCAGCGTAGGGACTAGCGGGAGACAAGATACGCAGTATTTT.

The CDR3 spells CASSTAGTAHSGANVLTF. The CDR3 nucleotides read TGTGCCAGTAGTACCGCCGGGACAGCCCACTCTGGGGCCAACGTCCTGACTTTC. The V gene is TRBV19, the J gene TRBJ2-6, with 7 nucleotides matching TRBD1. The CDR3 loop spans 18 amino acids. With V trimmed by 4 bases and J by 0 bases, 9 bases remained unmatched. CDR1 is LNHDA and CDR2 is SQIVND in the germline V gene (reference sequence). Filled out from reference TRBV19 and TRBJ2-6, the complete variable domain reads DGGITQSPKYLFRKEGQNVTLSCEQNLNHDAMYWYRQDPGQGLRLIYYSQIVNDFQKGDIAEGYSVSREKKESFPLTVTSAQKNPTAFYLCASSTAGTAHSGANVLTFGAGSRLTVL.

The V call is TRBV27, the J call TRBJ2-3; no definite D call. The CDR3 covers 14 residues. The V end was cut by 5 bases, the J end by 0 bases, with 9 bases between. Germline V gives CDR1 MNHEY, CDR2 SMNVEV (reference sequence). The DNA for the CDR3 is TGTGCCAGCAGTCTCCACTCTAGCACAGATACGCAGTATTTT. The encoded protein is CASSLHSSTDTQYF.

Only one count was recorded for this clone. The chain combines TRBV28 with TRBJ2-1; possibly TRBD1 or TRBD2 for D (6 bases each). V dropped 3 bases and J dropped 6 bases, with 9 bases sitting between them. CDR1 is MDHEN and CDR2 is SYDVKM in the germline V gene. This CDR3 is 13 amino acids long. CDR3 sequence (DNA): TGTGCCAGCAGTTTTGGAGGGGGCAATGAGCAGTTCTTC. This encodes CASSFGGGNEQFF.

Only one count was recorded for this clone. The chain has TRBV7-9 and TRBJ2-1, with a possible D match to TRBD1 (5 bases). The germline gives CDR1 SEHNR, CDR2 FQNEAQ (reference sequence). This CDR3 contains 15 residues. V lost 0 bases to trimming and J lost 5 bases, with 11 bases between them. The CDR3 nucleotides are TGTGCCAGCAGCTTAGCGGCAGGGTACCACAATGAGCAGTTCTTC. It codes for CASSLAAGYHNEQFF.

V is TRBV2 and J is TRBJ2-5, with TRBD2 matching 8 bases. The CDR3 extends over 14 amino acids. Germline trimming cut 11 bases from V and 1 base from J; bases unmatched to any gene: 9. Germline V gene data show CDR1 as SNHLY and CDR2 as FYNNEI. The CDR3 is CALQGLAGQETQYF. In DNA, the CDR3 is TGTGCCCTCCAGGGTCTAGCGGGCCAAGAGACCCAGTACTTC.

J is TRBJ1-5 and V is TRBV4-1; the D gene is possibly TRBD1 (6 bases). CDR3 size: 14 residues. Trimming pared 0 bases from V and 7 bases from J, leaving 10 bases between. Germline assignment: CDR1 MGHRA and CDR2 YSYEKL. The CDR3 is CASSQDGTSQPQHF. In nucleotides, the CDR3 is TGCGCCAGCAGCCAAGATGGGACATCACAGCCCCAGCATTTT.

The genes are TRBV28 and TRBJ1-2; 7 nucleotides align to TRBD1. The CDR3 sequence is 12 residues long. Per the germline V gene, CDR1 is MDHEN and CDR2 is SYDVKM. V shed 3 bases and J 5 bases; nucleotides not matched to a gene: 0. The DNA for the CDR3 is TGTGCCAGCAGTTTGACAGGGTATGGCTACACCTTC. It specifies CASSLTGYGYTF.

The V gene is TRBV2, the J gene TRBJ2-5; TRBD1 matches at 7 bases. Germline CDR1 SNHLY, CDR2 FYNNEI. The CDR3 has 16 residues. The J segment lost 1 base and the V segment lost 1 base, leaving 6 bases of the junction unmatched. In DNA, the CDR3 is TGTGCCAGCAGTGAAGGTGTTGGGACAGTCCAAGAGACCCAGTACTTC. Its translation is CASSEGVGTVQETQYF. Full variable domain (missing parts from reference TRBV2 and TRBJ2-5): EPEVTQTPSHQVTQMGQEVILRCVPISNHLYFYWYRQILGQKVEFLVSFYNNEISEKSEIFDDQFSVERPDGSNFTLKIRSTKLEDSAMYFCASSEGVGTVQETQYFGPGTRLLVL.

The CDR3 loop is CASDYQGNGYTF. As DNA, the CDR3 is TGTGCCAGCGACTACCAGGGGAATGGCTACACCTTC. The chain is built from TRBV28 and TRBJ1-2; D is possibly TRBD1 (6 bases). Deletions cut 8 bases from V and 6 bases from J, with 13 bases between. The CDR3 runs 12 residues. Germline CDR1 is MDHEN and CDR2 is SYDVKM.